A single sample is the source of the 9 T cell receptor beta chains below, sequenced in a study of OX40 agonist ivuxolimab in advanced cancers. Clones were sequenced by immunoSEQ multiplex PCR, and TCRdb holds only the in-frame ones, with some missing. The sample has about 58,000 clones, roughly 88% seen once. This specimen consisted of CD4+ or CD8+ T cells sorted from blood, obtained in a trial of the OX40 agonist ivuxolimab. Receptor source: an adult with an advanced solid tumor such as melanoma, head and neck, liver or kidney cancer.

V usage is TRBV4-2 and J usage is TRBJ2-2, with a weak D call TRBD2 (6 bases). Germline values: CDR1 LGHNA, CDR2 YNFKEQ. This CDR3 has 15 amino acids. The V gene lost 1 base and the J gene lost 5 bases, with 11 bases spanning the gap. CDR3 coding DNA: TGTGCCAGCAGCCAAGGACTAGTCGATACCGGGGAGCTGTTTTTT. Protein product: CASSQGLVDTGELFF.

This chain connects TRBV7-9 to TRBJ2-7; a possible D gene is TRBD1 (5 bases). The V end lost 6 bases, the J end lost 7 bases, and 13 bases lay between the germline ends. The CDR3 sequence is 12 residues long. Germline CDR1 reads SEHNR; CDR2 reads FQNEAQ (reference sequence). DNA for the CDR3: TGTGCCAGCAGTTCAGGGTTCTGGGAGCAGTACTTC. Translation: CASSSGFWEQYF.

Here the CDR3 DNA reads TGTGCCAGTAGTAGTCAGGGACTAGCTCATTACGAGCAGTACTTC. Translation gives CASSSQGLAHYEQYF. The chain recombines TRBV19 with TRBJ2-7; TRBD2 agrees at 9 bases. This CDR3 comprises 15 residues. Unmatched junction bases numbered 8, after V lost 4 bases and J lost 4 bases. Per germline, CDR1 LNHDA and CDR2 SQIVND (reference sequence). Full variable domain (outside the CDR3, taken from reference TRBV19 and TRBJ2-7): DGGITQSPKYLFRKEGQNVTLSCEQNLNHDAMYWYRQDPGQGLRLIYYSQIVNDFQKGDIAEGYSVSREKKESFPLTVTSAQKNPTAFYLCASSSQGLAHYEQYFGPGTRLTVT.

The chain is built from TRBV18 and TRBJ1-2; 7 bases are shared with TRBD1. In germline, CDR1 is KGHSH, CDR2 LQKENI. This CDR3 has 14 residues. V shed 3 bases and J 8 bases; nucleotides not matched to a gene: 9. CDR3 sequence reads: CASSPQGVDSGYTF. The CDR3 nucleotides read TGTGCCAGCTCACCTCAGGGGGTGGATTCAGGCTACACCTTC.

This clone appeared a few times. This sequence joins TRBV19 and TRBJ1-2, with 7 nucleotides matching TRBD1. The CDR3 spans 15 residues. J gave up 7 bases and V 4 bases, and 12 bases lay outside the gene matches. The germline V gene encodes CDR1 LNHDA and CDR2 SQIVND (reference sequence). Written as DNA, the CDR3 is TGTGCCAGTAGTAGTACAGGGGCGGGAACGGTTGGCTACACCTTC. Protein sequence: CASSSTGAGTVGYTF. The variable domain in full, completed from reference TRBV19 and TRBJ1-2, reads DGGITQSPKYLFRKEGQNVTLSCEQNLNHDAMYWYRQDPGQGLRLIYYSQIVNDFQKGDIAEGYSVSREKKESFPLTVTSAQKNPTAFYLCASSSTGAGTVGYTFGSGTRLTVV.

The chain carries TRBV11-2 and TRBJ2-1; 8 bases align to TRBD2. The germline gives CDR1 SGHAT, CDR2 FQNNGV. V shed 1 base, J shed 2 bases, and the junction held 7 bases outside the gene matches. The CDR3 is made up of 17 amino acids. The CDR3 loop is CASSLGASGYTYNEQFF. DNA for the CDR3: TGTGCCAGCAGCTTAGGGGCTAGCGGGTACACCTACAATGAGCAGTTCTTC.

J is TRBJ1-6 and V is TRBV6-6, with D perhaps matching TRBD1 (5 bases). This CDR3 has 15 amino acids. The germline gives CDR1 MNHNY, CDR2 SVGAGI (reference sequence). V gave up 2 bases and J gave up 10 bases, with 15 bases separating them. In DNA form, the CDR3 reads TGTGCCAGCAGTTACGGGGGGGGTTTAGGGTCACCCCTCCACTTT. It encodes CASSYGGGLGSPLHF.

The chain carries TRBV2 and TRBJ2-1; possibly TRBD1 for D (5 bases). CDR3 length equals 14 residues. In germline, CDR1 is SNHLY, CDR2 FYNNEI. V dropped 5 bases and J dropped 8 bases, with 16 bases sitting between them. The CDR3 here is CASSPWGPRDEQFF. In DNA, the CDR3 is TGTGCCAGCAGTCCTTGGGGCCCTCGGGATGAGCAGTTCTTC.

The rearrangement uses TRBV19 and TRBJ1-2; the D is unclear. Between the trimmed V and J ends, which lost 6 bases and 2 bases, there was a span of 13 bases. The CDR3 length is 14 residues. Germline lookup yields CDR1 LNHDA and CDR2 SQIVND (reference sequence). The CDR3 DNA is TGTGCCAGTAGCCGAGACATGATGAACTATGGCTACACCTTC. This gives the protein CASSRDMMNYGYTF.